This T cell receptor (beta chain) came from a study of CD4 T cells in relation to SARS-CoV-2 and coronaviruses. Study results and caveats: Crossreactive clones expanded significantly less to SARS-CoV-2 than monoreactive clones. Roughly 65% of donors had memory CD4+ clonotypes crossrecognizing SARS-CoV-2 and common cold coronavirus spike.

With respect to this clone: The antigen is undetermined.

The CDR3 totals 13 residues. The V and J ends lost 3 bases and 6 bases respectively, with 8 bases between them. Germline V gene sequence: CDR1 SNHLY, CDR2 FYNNEI. Deep TCR-beta sequencing used DNA from uncultured naive and memory CD4+ T cells. The table came from immunoSEQ multiplex PCR; TCRdb's copy has only in-frame clones and leaves some out. The sample carries approximately 60,000 clones, about 90% recorded once. The source material was naive CD4+ T cells from PBMCs. Documented subset: naive CD4+ T cells isolated by negative enrichment. This rearrangement joins TRBV2 to TRBJ2-2; D unclear. This TCR was sampled from an adult with COVID-19. The CDR3 DNA follows: TGTGCCAGCAGTGAGGGTACAGCCGGGGAGCTGTTTTTT. Its translation is CASSEGTAGELFF.